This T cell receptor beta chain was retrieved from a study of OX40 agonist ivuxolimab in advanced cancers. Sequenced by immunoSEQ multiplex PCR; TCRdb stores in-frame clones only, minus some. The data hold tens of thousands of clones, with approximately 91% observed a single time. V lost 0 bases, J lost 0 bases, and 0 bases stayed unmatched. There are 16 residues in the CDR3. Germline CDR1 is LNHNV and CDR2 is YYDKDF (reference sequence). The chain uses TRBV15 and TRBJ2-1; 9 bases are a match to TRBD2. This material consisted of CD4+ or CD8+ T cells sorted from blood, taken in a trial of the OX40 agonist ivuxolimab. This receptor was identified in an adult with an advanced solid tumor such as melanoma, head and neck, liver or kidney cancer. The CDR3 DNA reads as TGTGCCACCAGCAGAGAGACTAGCGGCTCCTACAATGAGCAGTTCTTC. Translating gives CATSRETSGSYNEQFF.